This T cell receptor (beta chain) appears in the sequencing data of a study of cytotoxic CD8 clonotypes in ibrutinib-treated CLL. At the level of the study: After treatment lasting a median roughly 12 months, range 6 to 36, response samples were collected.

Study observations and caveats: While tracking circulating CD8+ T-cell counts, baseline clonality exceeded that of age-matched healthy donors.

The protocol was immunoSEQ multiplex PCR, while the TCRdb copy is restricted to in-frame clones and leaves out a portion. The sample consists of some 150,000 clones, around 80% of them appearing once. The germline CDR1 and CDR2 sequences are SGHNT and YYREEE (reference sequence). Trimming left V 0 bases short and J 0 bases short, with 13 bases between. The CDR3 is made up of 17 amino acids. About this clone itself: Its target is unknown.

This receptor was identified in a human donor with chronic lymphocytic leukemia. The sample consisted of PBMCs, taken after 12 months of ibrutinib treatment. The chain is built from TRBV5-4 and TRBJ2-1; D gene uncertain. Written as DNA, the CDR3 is TGTGCCAGCAGCTTGGATTACCAACCGAGCTCCTACAATGAGCAGTTCTTC. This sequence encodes CASSLDYQPSSYNEQFF.